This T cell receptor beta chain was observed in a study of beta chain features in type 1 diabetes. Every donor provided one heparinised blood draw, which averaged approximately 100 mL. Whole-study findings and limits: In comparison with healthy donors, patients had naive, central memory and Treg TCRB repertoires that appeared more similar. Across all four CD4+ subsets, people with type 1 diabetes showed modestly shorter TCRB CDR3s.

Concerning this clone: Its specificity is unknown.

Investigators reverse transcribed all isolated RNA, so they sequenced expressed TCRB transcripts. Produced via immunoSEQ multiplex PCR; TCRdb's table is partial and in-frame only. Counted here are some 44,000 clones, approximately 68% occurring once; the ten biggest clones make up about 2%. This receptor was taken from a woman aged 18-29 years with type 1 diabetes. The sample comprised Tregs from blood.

The CDR3 DNA sequence: TGTGCCTGGAGTGTACGAATCTCTAGCGGCGGCACAGATACGCAGTATTTT. It encodes CAWSVRISSGGTDTQYF. The rearrangement uses TRBV30 and TRBJ2-3; 7 nucleotides match TRBD2. The CDR3 is 17 amino acids. CDR1 and CDR2 from the germline V gene are GTSNPN and SVGIG (reference sequence). The V segment lost 0 bases and the J segment 1 base; nucleotides outside the gene matches: 10.